These T cell receptor beta chains were read from a single sample in a study of identifying expanded T cells in peripheral blood. Profiling relied on immunoSEQ multiplex PCR, and the TCRdb table lists in-frame clones only, not all of them. The data contain over 100,000 clones, approximately 89% of them singletons. The sequenced material came from blood. Receptor source: a person aged 18 to 70 in good health. Each CDR3 is given with its conserved first and last residue. Fields, in order: V gene, clone size, D gene, J gene, CDR3 protein, CDR3 DNA. The D gene is left open where the match is weak. The size entry is marked missing in some rows and otherwise reads once, few, many or a size class.

TRBV10-3	.	.	TRBJ2-2	CAISDSVSNTGELFF	TGTGCCATCAGTGACTCAGTATCGAACACCGGGGAGCTGTTTTTT
TRBV30	.	.	TRBJ1-4	CAWSSGTVNEKLFF	TGTGCCTGGAGTAGTGGAACGGTAAATGAAAAACTGTTTTTT
TRBV11-1	.	.	TRBJ2-7	CASSLGYYEQYF	TGTGCCAGCAGCTTAGGTTACTACGAGCAGTACTTC
TRBV5-6	.	.	TRBJ2-1	CASSLGQGPLSDEQFF	TGTGCCAGCAGCTTGGGGCAGGGGCCCCTTTCGGATGAGCAGTTCTTC
TRBV9	.	.	TRBJ1-2	CASSSTSYGYTF	TGTGCCAGCAGCTCCACGAGCTATGGCTACACCTTC
TRBV7-7	.	.	TRBJ2-1	CASSLGDLNEQFF	TGTGCCAGCAGCTTAGGGGACCTCAATGAGCAGTTCTTC
TRBV28	.	.	TRBJ2-7	CASRLAVSGYEQYF	TGTGCCAGCAGGTTAGCGGTTAGCGGCTACGAGCAGTACTTC
TRBV30	once	TRBD1	TRBJ2-7	CAWRGTGTYEQYF	TGTGCCTGGAGGGGGACAGGGACTTACGAGCAGTACTTC
TRBV9	few	.	TRBJ1-6	CASSVGQRGYNSPLHF	TGTGCCAGCAGCGTTGGACAGCGGGGTTATAATTCACCCCTCCACTTT
TRBV7-9	.	TRBD2	TRBJ2-1	CASSLARRERSYNEQFF	TGTGCCAGCAGCTTAGCAAGGCGGGAGAGGTCGTACAATGAGCAGTTCTTC
TRBV6-5	once	.	TRBJ2-1	CASRIGGGSYNEQFF	TGTGCCAGCAGGATAGGAGGGGGTTCCTACAATGAGCAGTTCTTC
TRBV5-1	.	TRBD1	TRBJ2-5	CASSRGDRAGETQYF	TGCGCCAGCAGCCGGGGGGACAGGGCGGGAGAGACCCAGTACTTC
TRBV2	.	.	TRBJ1-2	CASSERRWGPGLDGYTF	TGTGCCAGCAGTGAAAGGCGTTGGGGACCGGGTTTGGATGGCTACACCTTC
TRBV7-2	.	.	TRBJ2-2	CASSPPTTRGGYTGELFF	TGTGCCAGCAGCCCACCAACAACTAGGGGAGGCTACACCGGGGAGCTGTTTTTT
TRBV7-9	.	.	TRBJ1-5	CASSWTEGQPQHF	TGTGCCAGCAGCTGGACAGAAGGGCAGCCCCAGCATTTT
TRBV10-3	.	.	TRBJ2-5	CAISESSGSNQETQYF	TGTGCCATCAGTGAGTCATCAGGATCGAACCAAGAGACCCAGTACTTC
TRBV4-3	.	.	TRBJ2-7	CASSQVIGRGYEQYF	TGCGCCAGCAGCCAAGTCATCGGGAGAGGGTACGAGCAGTACTTC
TRBV29-1	few	TRBD1	TRBJ2-2	CSVVPGQSNTGELFF	TGCAGCGTCGTACCGGGACAGTCGAACACCGGGGAGCTGTTTTTT
TRBV7-2	.	TRBD1	TRBJ2-1	CASSLGQVHNEQFF	TGTGCCAGCAGCTTGGGACAGGTCCACAATGAGCAGTTCTTC
TRBV5-1	.	.	TRBJ1-2	CASRGQNYGYTF	TGCGCCAGCAGAGGACAGAACTATGGCTACACCTTC
TRBV9	.	.	TRBJ2-1	CAGSSGSHNEQFF	TGTGCCGGGAGTTCGGGGAGTCACAATGAGCAGTTCTTC
TRBV25-1	once	TRBD1	TRBJ2-1	CATQAAGGYNEQFF	TGTGCCACCCAAGCGGCAGGGGGCTACAATGAGCAGTTCTTC
TRBV6-1	.	TRBD1	TRBJ1-1	CASSELGQGTSEAFF	TGTGCCAGCAGTGAACTGGGACAGGGGACTAGTGAAGCTTTCTTT